The 4 T cell receptor beta chains below all came from one sample that was sequenced in a study of cytomegalovirus exposure and HLA in healthy donors. The PCR had 60 Vbeta and 13 Jbeta primers. The table came from immunoSEQ multiplex PCR; TCRdb's copy has only in-frame clones and leaves some out. The data hold 150,000 to 200,000 clones, with around 77% observed a single time. The sequencing sample was made of PBMCs. Every receptor here comes from a man aged 30-40 years in good health and CMV-seronegative.

This clone was counted once. The chain combines TRBV9 with TRBJ2-3; the match to TRBD2 covers 10 bases. CDR1 SGDLS and CDR2 YYNGEE come from the germline V gene. The CDR3 has 15 residues. V lost 0 bases to trimming and J lost 8 bases; unmatched junction nucleotides: 6. The CDR3 reads CASSVDGTSVVTQYF. CDR3 DNA sequence: TGTGCCAGCAGCGTAGATGGGACTAGCGTTGTTACGCAGTATTTT.

The chain recombines TRBV7-3 with TRBJ2-3; D is ambiguous. Germline V gene data show CDR1 as SGHTA and CDR2 as FQGTGA. Deletions cut 5 bases from V and 0 bases from J, with 9 bases between. The CDR3 runs 14 residues. The CDR3 protein is CASSRNPSTDTQYF. The CDR3 bases are TGTGCCAGCAGCCGTAATCCCAGCACAGATACGCAGTATTTT.

The genes are TRBV18 and TRBJ1-5; 7 nucleotides match TRBD1. Trimming took 1 base from V and 5 from J; bases not matched to a gene: 5. Germline CDR1 KGHSH, CDR2 LQKENI. This CDR3 contains 15 residues. CDR3 protein: CASSPLSGTDQPQHF. DNA of the CDR3: TGTGCCAGCTCACCACTTTCCGGGACAGATCAGCCCCAGCATTTT.

The chain carries TRBV6-5 and TRBJ1-5; D call uncertain. The germline V gene has CDR1 MNHEY and CDR2 SVGAGI. CDR3 size: 16 residues. Trimming removed 2 bases from V and 0 bases from J, with 11 bases in between. In nucleotides, the CDR3 is TGTGCCAGCAGTTACGACGGAACAGATAGCAATCAGCCCCAGCATTTT. Its protein product is CASSYDGTDSNQPQHF.